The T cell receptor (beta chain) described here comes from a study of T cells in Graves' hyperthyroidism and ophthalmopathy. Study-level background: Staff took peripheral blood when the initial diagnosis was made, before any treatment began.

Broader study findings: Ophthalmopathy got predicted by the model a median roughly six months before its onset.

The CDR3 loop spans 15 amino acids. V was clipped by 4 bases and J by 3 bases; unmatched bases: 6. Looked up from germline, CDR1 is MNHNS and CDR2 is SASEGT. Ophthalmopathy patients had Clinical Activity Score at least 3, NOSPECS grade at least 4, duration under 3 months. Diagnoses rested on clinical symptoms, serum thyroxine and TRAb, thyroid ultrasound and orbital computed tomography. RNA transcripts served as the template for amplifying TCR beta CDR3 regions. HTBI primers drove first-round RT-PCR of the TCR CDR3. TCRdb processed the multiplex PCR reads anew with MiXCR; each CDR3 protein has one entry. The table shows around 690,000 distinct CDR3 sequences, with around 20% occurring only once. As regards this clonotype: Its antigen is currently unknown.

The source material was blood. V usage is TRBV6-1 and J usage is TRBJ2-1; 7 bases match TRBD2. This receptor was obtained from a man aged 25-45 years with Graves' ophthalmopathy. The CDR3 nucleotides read TGTGCCAGCAGTGCCACTAGCGCCGTCTACAATGAGCAGTTCTTC. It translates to CASSATSAVYNEQFF.